The subject of this entry is one T cell receptor (beta chain). Per the germline V gene, CDR1 is MGHRA and CDR2 is YSYEKL. V lost 1 base and J 4 bases, leaving 16 bases between the germline ends. This CDR3 comprises 16 residues. Despite likely unrecorded immune exposures, the donors were nominally healthy at the time of sampling. The sample originates from a study of cytomegalovirus exposure and HLA in healthy donors. Amplification used 60 Vbeta primers and 13 Jbeta primers. Profiling relied on immunoSEQ multiplex PCR, and the TCRdb table lists in-frame clones only, not all of them. Of more than 150,000 clones listed, approximately 80% are singletons.

This receptor was identified in a girl aged 2 to 9 in good health and CMV-seropositive. The chain is built from TRBV4-1 and TRBJ1-2, with TRBD1 as a possible D gene (6 bases). Sequencing was carried out using PBMCs. CDR3 loop: CASSQVNLQTGYGYTF. DNA of the CDR3: TGCGCCAGCAGCCAAGTGAATCTACAGACAGGCTATGGCTACACCTTC.